These T cell receptor beta chains were read from a single sample in a study of tumor-infiltrating lymphocytes in primary liver carcinoma. TCRdb re-called the multiplex PCR reads through MiXCR, storing one row per CDR3 protein. The table shows 150,000 to 200,000 distinct CDR3 sequences, with just under 85% occurring only once. The sample taken for sequencing was tumor tissue from primary liver carcinoma. The source is a man in his forties with primary liver carcinoma and hepatitis B virus infection. Both conserved end residues are part of each CDR3. The D gene is left open where the match is weak. Some rows have no size entry. The others give once, few or many, or a class for an expanded clone.

>TRBV12-3/TRBV12-4|NA|NA|TRBJ2-3
TGTGCTAGCACTGGGCAGGCTTTATGCACAGATACGCAGTATTTT
CASTGQALCTDTQYF
>TRBV10-1|NA|NA|TRBJ2-2
TGCTCCAGCTCGGGGCTAGGCACCGCTGGGGAGCTGTTTTTT
CSSSGLGTAGELFF
>TRBV6-1|few|NA|TRBJ2-7
TGTGCCAGCAGTAAAAACTTCGGGGGTACCTACGAGCAGTACTTC
CASSKNFGGTYEQYF
>TRBV30|NA|TRBD2|TRBJ2-1
TGTGCCTGGAGTGGGGTAACGGGAGGGAGAGACGATGAGCAGTTCTTC
CAWSGVTGGRDDEQFF
>TRBV12-3/TRBV12-4|NA|NA|TRBJ2-1
TGTGCCAGCAGTTTATGGACAGACAAGGAGTTCTTC
CASSLWTDKEFF
>TRBV6-5|NA|NA|TRBJ1-2
TGTGCCAGCACTCGACCCTCGACAGAGAGCTATGGCTACACCTTC
CASTRPSTESYGYTF
>TRBV6-1|many|NA|TRBJ2-2
TGTGCCAGCAGTGTTCGGACAGCCGGGGAGCTGTTTTTT
CASSVRTAGELFF
>TRBV5-4|NA|NA|TRBJ2-1
TGTGCCAGTAGCTCCTCTGAGACCTACGATGAGCAGTTCTTC
CASSSSETYDEQFF
>TRBV6-5|NA|NA|TRBJ1-2
TGTACCAGCAGCCCCGATAGGGACTTCTATGGCTACACCTTC
CTSSPDRDFYGYTF
>TRBV30|NA|TRBD2|TRBJ2-1
TGTGCCTGGAGTCAAGGGTCAAGCGGGGTAAATGAGCAGTTCTTC
CAWSQGSSGVNEQFF
>TRBV6-5|NA|TRBD1|TRBJ2-5
TGTGCCAGCACCTACGCAGGGGGCAAGGATACCCAGTACTTC
CASTYAGGKDTQYF
>TRBV4-2|NA|NA|TRBJ2-1
TGTGCCAGCAGCCAACACCCCGGGACGGGTAACAATGTGCAGTTCTTC
CASSQHPGTGNNVQFF
>TRBV4-3|NA|NA|TRBJ1-6
TGCGCCAGCAGCCATCTAACTGGACAGAGTAGGTCACCCCTCCACTTT
CASSHLTGQSRSPLHF
>TRBV29-1|NA|NA|TRBJ1-2
TGCAGCGGGAATGTCGGGTCCTATGGCTACGCCTTC
CSGNVGSYGYAF
>TRBV12-5|NA|NA|TRBJ2-3
TGTGCTAGTGGTTTGGAACATGGTCCCACAGATAGGCAGTATTTT
CASGLEHGPTDRQYF
>TRBV29-1|few|TRBD1|TRBJ1-4
TGCAGCGTTGAACGTCAGGGGGATGTAAAACTGCTTTTT
CSVERQGDVKLLF
>TRBV20-1|NA|TRBD1|TRBJ2-3
TGCAGTGATAGTGATGGACAGGGAGGTTCAGATACGCAGTATTTT
CSDSDGQGGSDTQYF
>TRBV6-2/TRBV6-3|NA|TRBD2|TRBJ2-7
TGTGCCAGCAGACAGGGTCTAGCGGGATCACGCGAGCAGTATTTC
CASRQGLAGSREQYF
>TRBV6-1|NA|NA|TRBJ2-1
TGTGCCAGCCACAATGGGAGCTACAATGGGCAGTTCTTC
CASHNGSYNGQFF
>TRBV6-1|NA|NA|TRBJ2-7
TGTGCCAGCTCCGTCGGTTCTGAGTACAATGAGCAGTACTTC
CASSVGSEYNEQYF
>TRBV11-2|few|NA|TRBJ2-6
TGTGCCAGCAGCATGGGGGGTGACAAGGGCATTTCCCTCTCTGGGGCCAACGTCTTGACTTTC
CASSMGGDKGISLSGANVLTF
>TRBV29-1|NA|NA|TRBJ2-7
TGCAGCGTAGCGATTGGATGGGTGATGCCCTACGAGCAGTACTTC
CSVAIGWVMPYEQYF
>TRBV6-6|NA|NA|TRBJ2-2
TGTGCCAGCAGTTACCCGATGGGGAACACCGGGGAGCCGTTTTTT
CASSYPMGNTGEPFF
>TRBV10-3|NA|NA|TRBJ2-2
TGTGCCATGAGTAAACAAGGTACAGGATCTAACACCGGGGAGCTGTTTTTT
CAMSKQGTGSNTGELFF
>TRBV29-1|few|NA|TRBJ2-7
TGCAGCGTCGTTTTTCGAGAGCCAGGATCCTACGAGCAGTACTTC
CSVVFREPGSYEQYF
>TRBV6-1|NA|NA|TRBJ2-7
TGTACCAGCGATATGGCAGACTACGAGCAGTGCTTC
CTSDMADYEQCF
>TRBV4-3|NA|TRBD2|TRBJ2-7
TGCACCAGCACCCCTGCTCGAGCGGGAGGCTACGAGCAGAACTTC
CTSTPARAGGYEQNF
>TRBV6-5|NA|NA|TRBJ1-1
TGTGCCAGCAGAGTGATCACTGAAGCCTTCTTT
CASRVITEAFF
>TRBV24-1|NA|NA|TRBJ2-1
TGTGCCACCAATGGTCCTGCGGGAAACAATGAGCAGTTCTTC
CATNGPAGNNEQFF
>TRBV6-5|NA|NA|TRBJ2-7
TGTGCCAGCAGTTACAAGGGCCCTGCCATTTCGATAATCTACGAGCAGTACTTC
CASSYKGPAISIIYEQYF
>TRBV4-1|NA|TRBD2|TRBJ2-3
TGCGCAAGCAGCCAAGATGCGGGAGGGCCGGGAGATGCGCAGTATTTT
CASSQDAGGPGDAQYF
>TRBV6-1|NA|NA|TRBJ1-1
TGTGCTAGCAGCCCAATCACAAGGGGGACTGAAGCTTTCTTT
CASSPITRGTEAFF
>TRBV6-5|once|NA|TRBJ2-1
TGTGTCAGCAGTCTTGGGACCAGCGTCTCCTACAATGAGCAGTTCTTC
CVSSLGTSVSYNEQFF
>TRBV4-3|many|TRBD2|TRBJ2-1
TGCGCCAGCAGCCAAGAGGCGGGGGTCGAGCAGTTCTTC
CASSQEAGVEQFF
>TRBV9|few|NA|TRBJ1-1
TGTGCCAGCAGCGCGATAGACAGCGACACTGAAGCTTTCTTT
CASSAIDSDTEAFF
>TRBV28|NA|NA|TRBJ2-6
TGTACCGTCGGGGGACTTACTGGGGCCAACGTCCTGACATTC
CTVGGLTGANVLTF
>TRBV11-1|NA|NA|TRBJ1-6
TGTGCCAGATGCCGGACACTGGTTTCATCCCTCCACTTT
CARCRTLVSSLHF
>TRBV7-9|few|TRBD1|TRBJ2-7
TGTGCCAGCAGCTCGATGGCCGGGACAGCAATTTTTTTTTACGAGCAGTACTTC
CASSSMAGTAIFFYEQYF